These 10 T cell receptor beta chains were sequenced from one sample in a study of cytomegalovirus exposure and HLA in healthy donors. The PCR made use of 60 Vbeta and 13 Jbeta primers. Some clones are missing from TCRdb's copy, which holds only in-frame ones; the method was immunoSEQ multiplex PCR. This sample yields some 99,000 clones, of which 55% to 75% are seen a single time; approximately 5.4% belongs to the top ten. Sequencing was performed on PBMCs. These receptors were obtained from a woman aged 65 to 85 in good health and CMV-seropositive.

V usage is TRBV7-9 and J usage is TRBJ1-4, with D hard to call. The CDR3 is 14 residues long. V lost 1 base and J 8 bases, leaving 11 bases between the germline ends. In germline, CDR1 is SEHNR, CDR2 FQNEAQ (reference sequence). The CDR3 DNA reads TGTGCCAGCAGCTTAGAGTCGGTGGTGGAAAAACTGTTTTTT. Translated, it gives CASSLESVVEKLFF.

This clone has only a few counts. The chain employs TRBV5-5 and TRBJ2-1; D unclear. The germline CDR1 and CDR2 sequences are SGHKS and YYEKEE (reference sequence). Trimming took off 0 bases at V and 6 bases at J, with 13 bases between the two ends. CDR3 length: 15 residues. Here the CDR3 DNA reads TGTGCCAGCAGCTTGGATCAGGTGGGCTTCAATGAGCAGTTCTTC. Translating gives CASSLDQVGFNEQFF.

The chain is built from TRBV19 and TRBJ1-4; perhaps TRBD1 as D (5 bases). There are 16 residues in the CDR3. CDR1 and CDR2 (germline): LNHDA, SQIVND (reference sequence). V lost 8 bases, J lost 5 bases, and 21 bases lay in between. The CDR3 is CASAQGGEMINEKLFF. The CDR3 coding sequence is TGTGCCAGTGCCCAGGGCGGGGAAATGATAAATGAAAAACTGTTTTTT.

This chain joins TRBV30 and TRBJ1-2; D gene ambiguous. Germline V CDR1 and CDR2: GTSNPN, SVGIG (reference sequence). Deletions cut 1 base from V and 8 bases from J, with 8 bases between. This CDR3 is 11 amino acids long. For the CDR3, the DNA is TGTGCCTGGAGTGGCCTACGGGGCTACACCTTC. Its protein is CAWSGLRGYTF. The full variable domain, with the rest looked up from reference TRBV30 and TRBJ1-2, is SQTIHQWPATLVQPVGSPLSLECTVEGTSNPNLYWYRQAAGRGLQLLFYSVGIGQISSEVPQNLSASRPQDRQFILSSKKLLLSDSGFYLCAWSGLRGYTFGSGTRLTVV.

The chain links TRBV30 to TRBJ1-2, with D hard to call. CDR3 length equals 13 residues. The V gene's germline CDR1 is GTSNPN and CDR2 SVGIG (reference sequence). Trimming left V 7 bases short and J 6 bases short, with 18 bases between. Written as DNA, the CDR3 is TGTGCCTTAACGAACGGGGAATGGGATGGCTACACCTTC. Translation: CALTNGEWDGYTF.

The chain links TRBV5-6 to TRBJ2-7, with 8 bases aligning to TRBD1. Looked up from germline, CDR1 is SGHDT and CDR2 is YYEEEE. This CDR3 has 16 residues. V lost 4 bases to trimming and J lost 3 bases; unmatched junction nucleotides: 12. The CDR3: CASSLLRGQDFYEQYF. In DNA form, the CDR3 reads TGTGCCAGCAGCCTTTTACGGGGACAGGACTTCTACGAGCAGTACTTC.

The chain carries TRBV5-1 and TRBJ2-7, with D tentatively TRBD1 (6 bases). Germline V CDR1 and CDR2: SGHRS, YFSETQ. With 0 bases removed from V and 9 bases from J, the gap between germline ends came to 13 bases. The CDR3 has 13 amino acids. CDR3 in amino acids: CASSLAGQSRQYF. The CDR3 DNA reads TGCGCCAGCAGCTTGGCAGGACAGTCACGGCAGTACTTC.

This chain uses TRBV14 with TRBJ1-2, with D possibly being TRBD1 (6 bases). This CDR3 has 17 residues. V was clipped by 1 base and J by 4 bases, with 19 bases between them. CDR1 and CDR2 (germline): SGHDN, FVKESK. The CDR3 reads CASSQARDTRNPYGYTF. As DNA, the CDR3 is TGTGCCAGCAGCCAAGCTAGGGACACTCGAAATCCCTATGGCTACACCTTC. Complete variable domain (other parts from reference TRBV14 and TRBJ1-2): EAGVTQFPSHSVIEKGQTVTLRCDPISGHDNLYWYRRVMGKEIKFLLHFVKESKQDESGMPNNRFLAERTGGTYSTLKVQPAELEDSGVYFCASSQARDTRNPYGYTFGSGTRLTVV.

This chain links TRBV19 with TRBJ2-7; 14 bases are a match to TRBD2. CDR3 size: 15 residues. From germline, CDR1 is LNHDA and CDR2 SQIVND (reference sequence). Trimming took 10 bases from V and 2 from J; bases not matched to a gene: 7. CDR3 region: CATQGTSGGTYEQYF. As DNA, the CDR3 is TGTGCCACCCAAGGGACTAGCGGGGGTACCTACGAGCAGTACTTC.

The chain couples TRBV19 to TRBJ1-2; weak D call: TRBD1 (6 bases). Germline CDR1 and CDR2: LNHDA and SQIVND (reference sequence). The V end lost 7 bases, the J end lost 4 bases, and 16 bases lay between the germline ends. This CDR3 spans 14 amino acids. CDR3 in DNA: TGTGCCAGTAACTTAGGACAGTCTAGCTATGGCTACACCTTC. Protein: CASNLGQSSYGYTF.